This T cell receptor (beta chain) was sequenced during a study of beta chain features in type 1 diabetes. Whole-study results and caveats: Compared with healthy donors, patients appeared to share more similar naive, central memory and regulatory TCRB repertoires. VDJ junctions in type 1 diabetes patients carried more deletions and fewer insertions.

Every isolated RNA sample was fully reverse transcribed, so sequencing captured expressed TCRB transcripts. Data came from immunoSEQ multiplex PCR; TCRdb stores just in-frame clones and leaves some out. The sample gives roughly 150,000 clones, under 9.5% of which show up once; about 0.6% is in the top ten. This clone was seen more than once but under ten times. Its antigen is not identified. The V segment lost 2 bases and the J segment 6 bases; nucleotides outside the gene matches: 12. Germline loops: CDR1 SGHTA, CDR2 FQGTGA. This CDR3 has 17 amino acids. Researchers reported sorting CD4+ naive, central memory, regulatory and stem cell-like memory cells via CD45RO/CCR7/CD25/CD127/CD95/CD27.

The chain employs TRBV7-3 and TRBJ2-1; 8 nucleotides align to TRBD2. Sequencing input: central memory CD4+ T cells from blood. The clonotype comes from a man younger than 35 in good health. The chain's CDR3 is CASSLVAGSSFGNEQFF. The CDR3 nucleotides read TGTGCCAGCAGCTTAGTAGCGGGAAGCTCTTTTGGCAATGAGCAGTTCTTC.